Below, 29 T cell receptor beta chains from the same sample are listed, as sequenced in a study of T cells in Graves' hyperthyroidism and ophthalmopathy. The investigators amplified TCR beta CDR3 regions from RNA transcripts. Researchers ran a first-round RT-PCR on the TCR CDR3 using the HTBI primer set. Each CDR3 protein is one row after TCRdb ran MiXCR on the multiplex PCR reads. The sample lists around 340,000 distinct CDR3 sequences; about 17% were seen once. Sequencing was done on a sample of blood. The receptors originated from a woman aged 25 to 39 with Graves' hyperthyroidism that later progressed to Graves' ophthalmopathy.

As DNA, the CDR3 is TGCGCCAGCAGCCAAGGGCGGGGGGGTCGGTCCTACGAGCAGTACTTC. Its translation is CASSQGRGGRSYEQYF. The chain carries TRBV4-1 and TRBJ2-7; 9 bases are shared with TRBD2. The CDR3 has 16 amino acids. The germline V gene has CDR1 MGHRA and CDR2 YSYEKL. J lost 1 base, V lost 1 base, and 5 bases had no gene match.

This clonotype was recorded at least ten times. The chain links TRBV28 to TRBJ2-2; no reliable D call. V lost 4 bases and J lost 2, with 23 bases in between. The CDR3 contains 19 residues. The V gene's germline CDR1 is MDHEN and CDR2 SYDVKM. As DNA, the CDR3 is TGTGCCAGCAGTTCATACCGGGCCGCGAAAGGGTCTAACACCGGGGAGCTGTTTTTT. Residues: CASSSYRAAKGSNTGELFF.

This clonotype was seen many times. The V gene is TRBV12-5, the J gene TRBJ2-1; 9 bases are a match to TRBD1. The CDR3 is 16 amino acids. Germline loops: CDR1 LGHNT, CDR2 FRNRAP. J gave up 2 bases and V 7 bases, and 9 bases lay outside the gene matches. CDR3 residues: CASARDRGLPYNEQFF. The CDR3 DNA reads TGTGCTAGTGCTCGAGACAGGGGGTTACCCTACAATGAGCAGTTCTTC.

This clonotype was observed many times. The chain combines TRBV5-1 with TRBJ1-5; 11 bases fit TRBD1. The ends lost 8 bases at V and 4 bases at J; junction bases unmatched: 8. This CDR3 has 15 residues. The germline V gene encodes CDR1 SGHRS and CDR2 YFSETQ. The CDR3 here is CASRSGTGGNQPQHF. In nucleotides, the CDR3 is TGCGCCAGTCGTTCCGGGACAGGGGGAAATCAGCCCCAGCATTTT.

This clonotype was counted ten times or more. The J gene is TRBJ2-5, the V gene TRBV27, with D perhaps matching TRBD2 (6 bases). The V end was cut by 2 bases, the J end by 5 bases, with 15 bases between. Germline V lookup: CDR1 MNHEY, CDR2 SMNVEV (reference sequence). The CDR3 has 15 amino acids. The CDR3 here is CASSLIPRGWETQYF. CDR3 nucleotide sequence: TGTGCCAGCAGTTTAATCCCTCGGGGGTGGGAGACCCAGTACTTC.

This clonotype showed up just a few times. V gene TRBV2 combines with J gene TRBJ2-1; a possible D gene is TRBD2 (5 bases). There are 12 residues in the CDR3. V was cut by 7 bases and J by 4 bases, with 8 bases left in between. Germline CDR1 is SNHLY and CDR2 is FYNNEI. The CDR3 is CASTGLYNEQFF. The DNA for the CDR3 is TGTGCCAGCACCGGACTGTACAATGAGCAGTTCTTC.

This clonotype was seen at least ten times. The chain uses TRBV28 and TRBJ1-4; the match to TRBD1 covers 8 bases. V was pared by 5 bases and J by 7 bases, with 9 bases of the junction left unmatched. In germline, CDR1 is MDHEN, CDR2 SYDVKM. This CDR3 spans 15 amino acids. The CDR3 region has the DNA TGTGCCAGCAGTCCTCACCAGGGGGCAGGTGAAAAACTGTTTTTT. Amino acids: CASSPHQGAGEKLFF.

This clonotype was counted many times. This chain's CDR3 is CSVRAEDNEKLFF. The CDR3 nucleotides are TGCAGCGTTCGGGCGGAGGATAATGAAAAACTGTTTTTT. The V and J genes are TRBV29-1 and TRBJ1-4, with D unresolved. This CDR3 spans 13 amino acids. The V end lost 5 bases, the J end lost 4 bases, and 11 bases lay between the germline ends. Per germline, CDR1 SQVTM and CDR2 ANQGSEA.

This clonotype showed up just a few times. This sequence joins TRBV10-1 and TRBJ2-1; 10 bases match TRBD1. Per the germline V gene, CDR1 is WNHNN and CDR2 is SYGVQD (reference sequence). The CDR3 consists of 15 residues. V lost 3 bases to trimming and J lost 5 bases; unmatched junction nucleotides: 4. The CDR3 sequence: CASSDWGQGNNEQFF. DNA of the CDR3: TGCGCCAGCAGTGATTGGGGACAGGGGAACAATGAGCAGTTCTTC.

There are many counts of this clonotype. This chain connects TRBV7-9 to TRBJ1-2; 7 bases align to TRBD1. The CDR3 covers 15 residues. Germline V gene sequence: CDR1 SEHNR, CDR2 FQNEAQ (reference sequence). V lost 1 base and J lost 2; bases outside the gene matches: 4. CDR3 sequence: CASSLGQGINYGYTF. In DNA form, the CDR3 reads TGTGCCAGCAGCTTAGGACAGGGCATCAACTATGGCTACACCTTC.

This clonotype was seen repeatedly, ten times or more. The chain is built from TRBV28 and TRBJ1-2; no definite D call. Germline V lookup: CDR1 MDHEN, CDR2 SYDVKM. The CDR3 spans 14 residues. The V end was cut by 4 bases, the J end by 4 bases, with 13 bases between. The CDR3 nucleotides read TGTGCCAGCAGTTCCCGCGCGGGCACCTATGGCTACACCTTC. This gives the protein CASSSRAGTYGYTF.

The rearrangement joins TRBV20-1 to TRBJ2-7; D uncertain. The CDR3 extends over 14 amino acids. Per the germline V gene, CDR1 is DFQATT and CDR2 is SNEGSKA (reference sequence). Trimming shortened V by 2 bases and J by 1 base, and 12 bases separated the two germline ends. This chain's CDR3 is CSARTPRSSYEQYF. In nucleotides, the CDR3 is TGCAGTGCTAGAACTCCCAGGTCTTCCTACGAGCAGTACTTC.

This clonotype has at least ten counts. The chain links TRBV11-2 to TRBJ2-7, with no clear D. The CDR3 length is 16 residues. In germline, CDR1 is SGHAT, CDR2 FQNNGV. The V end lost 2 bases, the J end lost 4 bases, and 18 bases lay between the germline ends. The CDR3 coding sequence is TGTGCCAGCAGCTTATACCCCATCCGACCCGCGTACGAGCAGTACTTC. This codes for CASSLYPIRPAYEQYF. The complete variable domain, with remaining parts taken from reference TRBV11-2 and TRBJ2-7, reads EAGVAQSPRYKIIEKRQSVAFWCNPISGHATLYWYQQILGQGPKLLIQFQNNGVVDDSQLPKDRFSAERLKGVDSTLKIQPAKLEDSAVYLCASSLYPIRPAYEQYFGPGTRLTVT.

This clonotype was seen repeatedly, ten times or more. The CDR3: CASRPGQGLRTNEKLFF. The CDR3, as DNA: TGTGCCAGCAGGCCAGGACAGGGGTTGAGGACTAATGAAAAACTGTTTTTT. The rearrangement joins TRBV11-2 to TRBJ1-4; 9 positions match TRBD1. Germline V gene sequence: CDR1 SGHAT, CDR2 FQNNGV. The CDR3 is 17 residues long. The junction had 10 bases not matched to a gene; V was cut back by 6 bases and J by 2 bases.

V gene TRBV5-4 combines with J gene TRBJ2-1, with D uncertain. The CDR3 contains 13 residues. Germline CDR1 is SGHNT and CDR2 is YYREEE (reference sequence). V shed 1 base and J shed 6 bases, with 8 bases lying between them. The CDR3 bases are TGTGCCAGCAGCTTGTCGTTGGGCAATGAGCAGTTCTTC. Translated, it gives CASSLSLGNEQFF.

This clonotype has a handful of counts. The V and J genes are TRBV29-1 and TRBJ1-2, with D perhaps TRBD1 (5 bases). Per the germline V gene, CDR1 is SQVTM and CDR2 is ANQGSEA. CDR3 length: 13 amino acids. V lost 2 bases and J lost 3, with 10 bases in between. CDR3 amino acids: CSVESGGDYGYTF. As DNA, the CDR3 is TGCAGCGTTGAATCGGGGGGAGACTATGGCTACACCTTC.

CDR3 DNA: TGTGCCAGCAGCGGGATACAGGGGGAAGGAAACCTTAACTATGGCTACACCTTC. Its protein is CASSGIQGEGNLNYGYTF. V and J are TRBV7-9 and TRBJ1-2; 8 bases map to TRBD1. The CDR3 sequence is 18 residues long. J was trimmed by 1 base and V by 5 bases; bases with no gene match: 15. Germline lookup yields CDR1 SEHNR and CDR2 FQNEAQ (reference sequence).

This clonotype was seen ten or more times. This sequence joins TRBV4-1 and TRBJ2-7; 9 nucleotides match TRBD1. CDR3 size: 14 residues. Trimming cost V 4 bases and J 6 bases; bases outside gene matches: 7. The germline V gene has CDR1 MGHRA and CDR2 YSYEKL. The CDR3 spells CASSPLGQGSEQYF. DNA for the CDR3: TGCGCCAGCAGCCCGCTGGGACAGGGAAGCGAGCAGTACTTC.

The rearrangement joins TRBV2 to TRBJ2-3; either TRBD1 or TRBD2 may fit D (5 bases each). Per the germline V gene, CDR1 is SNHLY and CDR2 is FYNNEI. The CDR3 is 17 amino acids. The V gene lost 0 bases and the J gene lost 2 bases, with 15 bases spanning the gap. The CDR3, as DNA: TGTGCCAGCAGTGAAGCGGGGCGGGCAGAACTCACAGATACGCAGTATTTT. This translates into CASSEAGRAELTDTQYF.

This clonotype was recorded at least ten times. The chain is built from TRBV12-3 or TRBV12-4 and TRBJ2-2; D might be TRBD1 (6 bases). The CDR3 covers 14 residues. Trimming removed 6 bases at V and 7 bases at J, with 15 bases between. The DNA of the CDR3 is TGTGCCAGCAGCATGAACAGGGTTGGCGGGGAGCTGTTTTTT. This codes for CASSMNRVGGELFF.

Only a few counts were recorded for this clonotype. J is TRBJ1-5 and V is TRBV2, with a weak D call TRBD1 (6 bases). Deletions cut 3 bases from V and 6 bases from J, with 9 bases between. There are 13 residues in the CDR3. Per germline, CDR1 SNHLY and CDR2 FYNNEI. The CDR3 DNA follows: TGTGCCAGCAGTGAGGGGGGGGCTCAGCCCCAGCATTTT. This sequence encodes CASSEGGAQPQHF.

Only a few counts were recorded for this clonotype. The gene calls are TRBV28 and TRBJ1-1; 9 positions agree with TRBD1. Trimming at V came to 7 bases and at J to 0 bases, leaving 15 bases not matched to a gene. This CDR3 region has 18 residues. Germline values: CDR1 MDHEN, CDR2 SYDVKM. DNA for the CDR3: TGTGCCAGCACCCTTCTGGGCACAGGGGGCAGCATGAACACTGAAGCTTTCTTT. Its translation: CASTLLGTGGSMNTEAFF.

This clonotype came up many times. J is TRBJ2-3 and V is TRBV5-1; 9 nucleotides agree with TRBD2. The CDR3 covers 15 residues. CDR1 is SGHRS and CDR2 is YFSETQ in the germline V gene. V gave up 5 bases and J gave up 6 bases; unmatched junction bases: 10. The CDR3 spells CASSFLAGHSDTQYF. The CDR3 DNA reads TGCGCCAGCAGTTTTCTAGCGGGGCATTCGGATACGCAGTATTTT.

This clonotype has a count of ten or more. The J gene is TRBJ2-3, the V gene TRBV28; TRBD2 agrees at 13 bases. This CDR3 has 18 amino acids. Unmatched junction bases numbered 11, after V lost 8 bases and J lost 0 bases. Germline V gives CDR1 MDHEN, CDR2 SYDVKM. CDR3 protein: CASVGGTSGIPSTDTQYF. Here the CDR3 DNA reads TGTGCCAGCGTAGGGGGGACTAGCGGGATCCCTAGCACAGATACGCAGTATTTT. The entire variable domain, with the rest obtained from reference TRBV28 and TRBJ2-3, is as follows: DVKVTQSSRYLVKRTGEKVFLECVQDMDHENMFWYRQDPGLGLRLIYFSYDVKMKEKGDIPEGYSVSREKKERFSLILESASTNQTSMYLCASVGGTSGIPSTDTQYFGPGTRLTVL.

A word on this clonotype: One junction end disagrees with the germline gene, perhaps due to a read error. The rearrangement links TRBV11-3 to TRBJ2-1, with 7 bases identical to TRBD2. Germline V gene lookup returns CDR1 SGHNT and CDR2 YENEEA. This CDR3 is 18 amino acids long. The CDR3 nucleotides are TGTGCCAGCAGCTTAGTATTTCCGACTAGCAGCAATGCAGATGAGCGGTTCTTC. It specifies CASSLVFPTSSNADERFF.

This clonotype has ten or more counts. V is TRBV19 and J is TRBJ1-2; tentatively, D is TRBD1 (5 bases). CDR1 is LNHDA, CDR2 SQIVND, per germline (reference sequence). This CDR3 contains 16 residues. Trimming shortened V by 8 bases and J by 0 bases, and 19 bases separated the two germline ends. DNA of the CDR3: TGTGCCAGTCGACAGAACGCCCAGCTGGCTAACTATGGCTACACCTTC. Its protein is CASRQNAQLANYGYTF.

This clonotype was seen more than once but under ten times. CDR3 residues: CASSTPGQGSYGYTF. CDR3 nucleotide sequence: TGTGCCAGTAGTACCCCGGGACAGGGGAGCTATGGCTACACCTTC. The chain links TRBV19 to TRBJ1-2, with 10 bases that match TRBD1. The CDR3 consists of 15 residues. Germline CDR1 reads LNHDA; CDR2 reads SQIVND (reference sequence). V lost 4 bases and J lost 4; bases outside the gene matches: 6.

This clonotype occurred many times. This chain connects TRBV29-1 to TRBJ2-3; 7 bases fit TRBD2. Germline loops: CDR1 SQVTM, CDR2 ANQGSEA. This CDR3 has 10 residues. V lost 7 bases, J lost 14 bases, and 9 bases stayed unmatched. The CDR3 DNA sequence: TGCAGCGCAGCTAGCGGCTCGACGTATTTT. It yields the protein CSAASGSTYF.

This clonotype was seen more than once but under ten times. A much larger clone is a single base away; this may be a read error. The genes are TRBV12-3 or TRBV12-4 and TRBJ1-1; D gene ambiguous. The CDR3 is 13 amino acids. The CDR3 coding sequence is TGTGCCAGCGGTTTGATGTGGGACACTGAAGCTTTCTTT. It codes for CASGLMWDTEAFF.